Detailed here is one T cell receptor (beta chain). Its antigen specificity is not known. Base qualities were left out, and no much larger clone turns up one base away. Libraries were prepared through the immunoSEQ multiplex PCR assay. In its TCRdb copy, this immuneACCESS table keeps in-frame sequences only and misses some clones. Where compared with another copy, unresolved V genes explain less than half of these, and the others have no known cause. In all, the sample holds approximately 73,000 clones, and nearly 95% of those were seen once. About 0.4% of the sample lies in the top ten. The CDR3 has 16 amino acids, counting the end cysteine and phenylalanine. Left in the record is the CDR3 DNA by itself, 48 bases read in frame from the first base. CDR1 is given as SGHKS and CDR2 as YYEKEE, both from the germline V gene (reference sequence). Trimming leaves V shorter by 5 bases and J shorter by 8 bases, with the junction holding 15 bases beyond the gene matches.

These data belong to a study of technical replicates of blood from several donors (dated by TCRdb to the late 2010s). The sequencing input was T cells isolated from PBMCs. The chain is made from TRBV5-5 and TRBJ1-3, and TRBD1 matches 8 of the central bases. The sequence was collected from a human donor in good health. The DNA is as follows: TGTGCCAGCAGTTACGCACTAAGGACAGGGAAAGACACCATATATTTT. The resulting protein is CASSYALRTGKDTIYF.